Shown below are 11 T cell receptor beta chains from a single sample sequenced in a study of blood T cell repertoires in COVID-19. Sequencing used immunoSEQ multiplex PCR; TCRdb keeps in-frame clones, though not all of them. The sample has 150,000 to 200,000 clones, about 88% seen once. The sample taken for sequencing was PBMCs or T cells enriched from blood (not recorded which). The receptors here all came from a woman aged 18-30 years who had recovered from COVID-19.

This clone occurred once. V usage is TRBV25-1 and J usage is TRBJ1-6, with TRBD1 matching over 10 bases. This CDR3 contains 14 residues. V gave up 8 bases and J gave up 6 bases; unmatched junction bases: 4. The V gene's germline CDR1 is MGHDK and CDR2 SYGVNS. CDR3 amino acids: CASQTGGSNSPLHF. The CDR3 DNA reads TGTGCCAGCCAGACAGGGGGCAGTAATTCACCCCTCCACTTT. The whole variable domain, filled in from reference TRBV25-1 and TRBJ1-6, reads EADIYQTPRYLVIGTGKKITLECSQTMGHDKMYWYQQDPGMELHLIHYSYGVNSTEKGDLSSESTVSRIRTEHFPLTLESARPSHTSQYLCASQTGGSNSPLHFGNGTRLTVT.

The rearrangement joins TRBV7-3 to TRBJ2-2; 14 bases are a match to TRBD2. Looked up from germline, CDR1 is SGHTA and CDR2 is FQGTGA. The CDR3 loop spans 19 amino acids. V gave up 2 bases and J gave up 8 bases; unmatched junction bases: 13. The CDR3 DNA sequence: TGTGCCAGCAGCTTAGATGGCCGACTAGCGGGAGGGCCGTCGGGGGAGCTGTTTTTT. Encoded protein: CASSLDGRLAGGPSGELFF.

This clone was counted a single time. J is TRBJ2-3 and V is TRBV28; no definite D call. The CDR3 covers 13 residues. Per the germline V gene, CDR1 is MDHEN and CDR2 is SYDVKM. The V and J ends lost 2 bases and 2 bases respectively, with 5 bases between them. The CDR3 nucleotides read TGTGCCAGCAGTTTAGGGCCCACAGATACGCAGTATTTT. Translated: CASSLGPTDTQYF. The entire variable domain, with the rest obtained from reference TRBV28 and TRBJ2-3, is as follows: DVKVTQSSRYLVKRTGEKVFLECVQDMDHENMFWYRQDPGLGLRLIYFSYDVKMKEKGDIPEGYSVSREKKERFSLILESASTNQTSMYLCASSLGPTDTQYFGPGTRLTVL.

This clone has just a few counts. The chain joins TRBV3-1 (or the pseudogene TRBV3-2) to TRBJ2-7; D not resolved. Trimming cost V 3 bases and J 3 bases, with 9 bases left between them. The CDR3 totals 13 residues. Germline CDR1 is LGHDT and CDR2 is YNNKEL (reference sequence). The CDR3 spells CASSHETGYEQYF. The CDR3 nucleotides read TGTGCCAGCAGCCATGAAACTGGCTACGAGCAGTACTTC.

In nucleotides, the CDR3 is TGTGCCAGCTCCGGGACCGGGACAGATCGGGATGAGCAGTTCTTC. This encodes CASSGTGTDRDEQFF. The chain joins TRBV18 to TRBJ2-1; the match to TRBD1 covers 7 bases. CDR1 is KGHSH and CDR2 is LQKENI in the germline V gene. This CDR3 is built from 15 residues. J was trimmed by 8 bases and V by 6 bases; bases with no gene match: 13.

The chain is built from TRBV28 and TRBJ2-3; D not resolved. V lost 7 bases and J 0 bases, leaving 5 bases between the germline ends. This CDR3 contains 12 residues. The germline gives CDR1 MDHEN, CDR2 SYDVKM. The CDR3 DNA follows: TGTGCCAGCATCTCCAGCACAGATACGCAGTATTTT. Translation gives CASISSTDTQYF.

V and J are TRBV28 and TRBJ1-2, with unresolved D. This CDR3 region has 10 residues. V shed 7 bases and J shed 8 bases, with 8 bases lying between them. Germline CDR1 and CDR2: MDHEN and SYDVKM. The CDR3 bases are TGTGCCAGCACGGGGTTAGGCTACACCTTC. It specifies CASTGLGYTF.

The chain combines TRBV2 with TRBJ2-1; 9 bases map to TRBD2. CDR1 is SNHLY and CDR2 is FYNNEI in the germline V gene. This CDR3 contains 14 residues. V dropped 2 bases and J dropped 7; count of bases not matched to a gene: 3. The CDR3 DNA is TGTGCCAGCAGTGAACTAGCGGGATGGAATGAGCAGTTCTTC. This encodes CASSELAGWNEQFF.

The rearrangement uses TRBV4-1 and TRBJ2-7; 7 bases align to TRBD2. The CDR3 consists of 15 residues. J lost 0 bases, V lost 5 bases, and 7 bases had no gene match. Germline V gene data show CDR1 as MGHRA and CDR2 as YSYEKL. Here the CDR3 DNA reads TGCGCCAGCAGCTCAAGCGGGGTTAGCTCCTACGAGCAGTACTTC. Its translation is CASSSSGVSSYEQYF.

This chain links TRBV6-2 or TRBV6-3 with TRBJ2-7, with 10 bases identical to TRBD1. Germline CDR1 is MNHEY and CDR2 is SVGEGT. With 2 bases clipped from V and 2 bases from J, the junction kept 21 bases outside the gene matches. The CDR3 sequence is 21 residues long. DNA of the CDR3: TGTGCCAGCAGTTACCCAGGACATCCCCGGGACAGGGGACTGAACGCCTACGAGCAGTACTTC. Its protein product is CASSYPGHPRDRGLNAYEQYF.

V and J are TRBV4-1 and TRBJ2-7; 7 bases align to TRBD2. The V segment lost 0 bases and the J segment 1 base; nucleotides outside the gene matches: 6. The CDR3 has 16 amino acids. Germline CDR1 reads MGHRA; CDR2 reads YSYEKL. The DNA for the CDR3 is TGCGCCAGCAGCCAAGAGAGGACGGGACTATCCTACGAGCAGTACTTC. This codes for CASSQERTGLSYEQYF.